The T cell receptor beta chain described here comes from a study of early T cells in non-severe SARS-CoV-2 infection. As for the study in general: RNA in bulk from unsorted whole blood was sequenced, and chains were unpaired. Study-wide points: Matching against VDJdb likely underestimated virus-specific expansions, favoring anti-spike CD8.

This clonotype was counted many times. What it recognizes is unknown. This CDR3 is 15 amino acids long. Germline CDR1 DFQATT, CDR2 SNEGSKA (reference sequence). V gave up 5 bases and J gave up 6 bases; unmatched junction bases: 9. Researchers tagged individual cDNA molecules with unique molecular identifiers. Each CDR3 protein is one row after TCRdb ran MiXCR on the 5' RACE reads. The sample holds 80,000 to 95,000 distinct CDR3 sequences, 10% to 15% seen once. The chain recombines TRBV20-1 with TRBJ2-1; 11 bases map to TRBD2. The material sequenced was whole blood. This clonotype was obtained from an adult who was a healthcare worker with PCR-confirmed SARS-CoV-2 infection or an uninfected control (not recorded which). The CDR3 bases are TGCAGTGCTGTAAGACCGGGACTAGCGGCCAATGAGCAGTTCTTC. Its translation: CSAVRPGLAANEQFF.